This is a list of T cell receptor beta chains from one sample in a study of shared clonotypes between healthy human individuals. Generated by immunoSEQ multiplex PCR, the TCRdb table keeps only in-frame clones and is missing some. The data hold about 2.2 million clones, with just over 90% observed a single time. Sequenced: naive CD8+ T cells from PBMCs. The receptors here all came from a man younger than 35 in good health. Some clones in this sample may be carry-over from other donors' samples. CDR3s include the opening cysteine and the closing phenylalanine or tryptophan. Fields, in order: J gene, V gene, D gene, clone size, CDR3 protein, CDR3 DNA. A D gene is named only where the DNA matches it firmly. Some rows have no size entry. The others give once, few or many, or a class for an expanded clone.

J: TRBJ1-2
V: TRBV4-1
D: NA
size: NA
CDR3: CASSHRKGYYGYTF
DNA: TGCGCCAGCAGCCACAGGAAGGGCTACTATGGCTACACCTTC

J: TRBJ2-4
V: TRBV4-3
D: NA
size: NA
CDR3: CASSQGKGLAKNIQYF
DNA: TGCGCCAGCAGCCAAGGGAAGGGACTAGCCAAAAACATTCAGTACTTC

J: TRBJ2-1
V: TRBV6-5
D: TRBD2
size: NA
CDR3: CASSVLAGYEQFF
DNA: TGTGCCAGCAGCGTACTAGCGGGATATGAGCAGTTCTTC

J: TRBJ2-1
V: TRBV13
D: TRBD2
size: NA
CDR3: CASSFGLAGELHEQFF
DNA: TGTGCCAGCAGCTTCGGACTAGCGGGAGAGTTACATGAGCAGTTCTTC

J: TRBJ2-7
V: TRBV7-9
D: NA
size: NA
CDR3: CASSFEASYEQYF
DNA: TGTGCCAGCAGCTTTGAAGCTTCCTACGAGCAGTACTTC

J: TRBJ1-5
V: TRBV6-1
D: TRBD1
size: NA
CDR3: CASREGTRGKGHQPQHF
DNA: TGTGCCAGCCGTGAGGGAACCAGGGGGAAGGGCCATCAGCCCCAGCATTTT

J: TRBJ1-1
V: TRBV9
D: NA
size: NA
CDR3: CASSAPQTETNTEAFF
DNA: TGTGCCAGCAGCGCGCCGCAGACAGAGACGAACACTGAAGCTTTCTTT

J: TRBJ2-2
V: TRBV9
D: TRBD2
size: NA
CDR3: CASSSPLAGGPVKGELFF
DNA: TGTGCCAGCAGCTCCCCGCTAGCGGGAGGGCCTGTAAAGGGGGAGCTGTTTTTT

J: TRBJ2-7
V: TRBV27
D: TRBD2
size: NA
CDR3: CASSPILAGTGEQYF
DNA: TGTGCCAGCAGCCCGATACTAGCGGGTACTGGGGAGCAGTACTTC

J: TRBJ2-7
V: TRBV5-1
D: NA
size: NA
CDR3: CASSLVQGGHEQYF
DNA: TGCGCCAGCAGCTTGGTTCAGGGGGGCCACGAGCAGTACTTC

J: TRBJ2-1
V: TRBV30
D: NA
size: NA
CDR3: CAWRKTLANEQFF
DNA: TGTGCCTGGAGGAAGACCCTAGCCAATGAGCAGTTCTTC

J: TRBJ1-1
V: TRBV9
D: NA
size: NA
CDR3: CASSETGNSNTEAFF
DNA: TGTGCCAGCAGCGAAACAGGGAATTCGAACACTGAAGCTTTCTTT

J: TRBJ1-4
V: TRBV4-3
D: NA
size: NA
CDR3: CASSRGSGANEKLFF
DNA: TGCGCCAGCAGCCGGGGGTCTGGGGCTAATGAAAAACTGTTTTTT

J: TRBJ1-1
V: TRBV7-9
D: NA
size: NA
CDR3: CASSLVGEVDAFF
DNA: TGTGCCAGCAGCTTAGTGGGGGAGGTAGACGCTTTCTTT

J: TRBJ2-1
V: TRBV5-6
D: TRBD1
size: NA
CDR3: CASSSRDRAKDEQFF
DNA: TGTGCCAGCAGCTCACGGGACAGGGCGAAGGATGAGCAGTTCTTC

J: TRBJ2-7
V: TRBV11-2
D: NA
size: NA
CDR3: CASSLFSPGLPKEQYF
DNA: TGTGCCAGCAGCTTATTCTCCCCGGGACTGCCGAAGGAGCAGTACTTC

J: TRBJ2-1
V: TRBV6-5
D: TRBD2
size: NA
CDR3: CASSFSGGNEQFF
DNA: TGTGCCAGCAGTTTCTCGGGGGGCAATGAGCAGTTCTTC

J: TRBJ2-7
V: TRBV7-8
D: TRBD1
size: NA
CDR3: CASSPDRGYEQYF
DNA: TGTGCCAGCAGCCCTGACAGGGGCTACGAGCAGTACTTC

J: TRBJ2-1
V: TRBV4-3
D: TRBD2
size: NA
CDR3: CASSQVTREGSYNEQFF
DNA: TGCGCCAGCAGCCAAGTTACACGGGAGGGCTCCTACAATGAGCAGTTCTTC

J: TRBJ1-1
V: TRBV19
D: TRBD1
size: NA
CDR3: CASGPGQFFSEDTEAFF
DNA: TGTGCCAGTGGACCGGGACAGTTTTTTTCAGAGGACACTGAAGCTTTCTTT

J: TRBJ2-7
V: TRBV6-6
D: NA
size: NA
CDR3: CASSYSRLNEQYF
DNA: TGTGCCAGCAGTTACTCTAGGCTAAACGAGCAGTACTTC

J: TRBJ2-7
V: TRBV27
D: TRBD2
size: NA
CDR3: CASTPGAGGTYEQYF
DNA: TGTGCCAGCACCCCGGGGGCGGGGGGAACCTACGAGCAGTACTTC

J: TRBJ1-2
V: TRBV6-5
D: TRBD1
size: NA
CDR3: CASGQEYGYTF
DNA: TGTGCCTCGGGACAGGAATATGGCTACACCTTC

J: TRBJ2-5
V: TRBV9
D: TRBD1
size: NA
CDR3: CASSVHGQGETQYF
DNA: TGTGCCAGCAGCGTTCATGGACAGGGCGAGACCCAGTACTTC

J: TRBJ1-5
V: TRBV7-9
D: NA
size: NA
CDR3: CASTLNSNQPQHF
DNA: TGTGCCTCGACACTTAATAGCAATCAGCCCCAGCATTTT

J: TRBJ2-1
V: TRBV6-4
D: NA
size: NA
CDR3: CASSYTEYNEQFF
DNA: TGTGCCAGCAGTTACACAGAGTACAATGAGCAGTTCTTC

J: TRBJ2-7
V: TRBV28
D: TRBD2
size: NA
CDR3: CASSFGLARRMGVYEQYF
DNA: TGTGCCAGCAGTTTTGGACTAGCCCGACGAATGGGCGTTTACGAGCAGTACTTC

J: TRBJ2-7
V: TRBV7-9
D: NA
size: NA
CDR3: CASSSPGSPTSNEQYF
DNA: TGTGCCAGCAGCAGCCCAGGGTCCCCAACCTCCAACGAGCAGTACTTC

J: TRBJ2-1
V: TRBV6-5
D: TRBD1
size: many
CDR3: CASSYDSGTGTQFF
DNA: TGTGCCAGCAGTTACGATTCGGGGACAGGGACCCAGTTCTTC

J: TRBJ2-3
V: TRBV28
D: NA
size: once
CDR3: CASSLLGQNTDTQYF
DNA: TGTGCCAGCAGTTTATTGGGACAAAACACAGATACGCAGTATTTT

J: TRBJ2-3
V: TRBV7-6
D: NA
size: NA
CDR3: CASSLPAGKLTGTQYF
DNA: TGTGCCAGCAGCTTACCGGCAGGGAAGCTTACGGGGACGCAGTATTTT

J: TRBJ2-7
V: TRBV7-2
D: NA
size: NA
CDR3: CASSLYGYEQYF
DNA: TGTGCCAGCAGCTTATACGGCTACGAGCAGTACTTC

J: TRBJ2-1
V: TRBV2
D: TRBD2
size: NA
CDR3: CASRDSGSNNEQFF
DNA: TGTGCCAGCAGAGATAGCGGGAGCAACAATGAGCAGTTCTTC

J: TRBJ2-7
V: TRBV2
D: TRBD1
size: once
CDR3: CASSEGRGLNEQYF
DNA: TGTGCCAGCAGTGAGGGCAGGGGGCTTAACGAGCAGTACTTC

J: TRBJ2-3
V: TRBV19
D: NA
size: NA
CDR3: CASSVGVTDTQYF
DNA: TGTGCCAGTAGTGTAGGGGTCACAGATACGCAGTATTTT

J: TRBJ1-1
V: TRBV9
D: NA
size: NA
CDR3: CASSGPENTEAFF
DNA: TGTGCCAGCAGCGGTCCAGAAAACACTGAAGCTTTCTTT

J: TRBJ2-7
V: TRBV5-1
D: NA
size: NA
CDR3: CASSLEDPGHEQYF
DNA: TGCGCCAGCAGCTTGGAGGACCCAGGACACGAGCAGTACTTC

J: TRBJ2-2
V: TRBV29-1
D: TRBD2
size: NA
CDR3: CSGRERDTGELFF
DNA: TGCAGCGGGCGGGAGAGGGACACCGGGGAGCTGTTTTTT

J: TRBJ2-1
V: TRBV7-3
D: TRBD2
size: NA
CDR3: CASSLGNPGAGAYNEQFF
DNA: TGTGCCAGCAGCTTAGGTAACCCTGGAGCGGGAGCCTACAATGAGCAGTTCTTC

J: TRBJ2-7
V: TRBV30
D: NA
size: NA
CDR3: CAWTVQGGHEQYF
DNA: TGTGCCTGGACCGTACAGGGTGGTCACGAGCAGTACTTC

J: TRBJ2-1
V: TRBV9
D: TRBD2
size: NA
CDR3: CASSASGKFSYNEQFF
DNA: TGTGCCAGCAGCGCTAGCGGGAAGTTTTCCTACAATGAGCAGTTCTTC

J: TRBJ2-1
V: TRBV29-1
D: TRBD2
size: NA
CDR3: CSLAAGEAYNEQFF
DNA: TGCAGCTTAGCCGCGGGAGAAGCCTACAATGAGCAGTTCTTC

J: TRBJ1-5
V: TRBV14
D: NA
size: NA
CDR3: CASSQGVRQPQHF
DNA: TGTGCCAGCAGCCAAGGTGTAAGGCAGCCCCAGCATTTT

J: TRBJ1-1
V: TRBV28
D: NA
size: NA
CDR3: CASSLPQDYVAEAFF
DNA: TGTGCCAGCAGTTTACCTCAGGATTATGTCGCTGAAGCTTTCTTT

J: TRBJ1-2
V: TRBV5-1
D: NA
size: NA
CDR3: CASSAKGHLDYGYTF
DNA: TGCGCCAGCAGCGCTAAAGGACATCTGGACTATGGCTACACCTTC

J: TRBJ2-1
V: TRBV7-9
D: NA
size: NA
CDR3: CASSLSAGQYNEQFF
DNA: TGTGCCAGCAGCTTATCAGCGGGACAATACAATGAGCAGTTCTTC

J: TRBJ2-1
V: TRBV7-3
D: TRBD2
size: once
CDR3: CASSLLAGEYNEQFF
DNA: TGTGCCAGCAGCCTACTAGCGGGAGAATACAATGAGCAGTTCTTC

J: TRBJ1-1
V: TRBV2
D: TRBD1
size: NA
CDR3: CASSGVGGTGPPHTEAFF
DNA: TGTGCCAGCAGTGGGGTCGGTGGGACAGGGCCCCCCCACACTGAAGCTTTCTTT

J: TRBJ2-2
V: TRBV9
D: NA
size: NA
CDR3: CASSAGPRNTGELFF
DNA: TGTGCCAGCAGCGCCGGGCCCCGCAACACCGGGGAGCTGTTTTTT

J: TRBJ2-5
V: TRBV27
D: TRBD1
size: few
CDR3: CASSLDRVGETQYF
DNA: TGTGCCAGCAGTTTAGACAGGGTGGGAGAGACCCAGTACTTC

J: TRBJ2-3
V: TRBV7-9
D: NA
size: NA
CDR3: CASSSPAEDSRTDTQYF
DNA: TGTGCCAGCAGCTCTCCCGCCGAGGACTCTCGCACAGATACGCAGTATTTT